The source of this TCR beta chain is a study of CD8+ T cells in alopecia areata. The wider study: A 6-month off-drug phase came after tofacitinib, which had lasted 6 to 18 months.

The table lists this clone with a few counts. Its antigen is not known. The treatment is: oral pan-JAK inhibitor, 5-10 mg twice daily. Trimming removed 6 bases at V and 1 base at J, with 8 bases between. The CDR3 runs 13 residues. The germline CDR1 and CDR2 sequences are SGHTA and FQGNSA. Study-level results: Uncertain still, given a single nonresponder, is whether baseline CD8+ expansion links to response.

Extracted from the samples, RNA was reverse transcribed into cDNA to serve as the sequencing template. This table comes from immunoSEQ multiplex PCR, and its TCRdb copy is limited to in-frame clones, with some not included. This repertoire shows some 200,000 clones, 40% to 55% found once; its top ten account for over 2.5%. The rearrangement joins TRBV7-2 to TRBJ2-3; D not resolved. The sequencing here drew on CD4+ T cells sorted from blood, taken at approximately week 36, from a patient treated with tofacitinib. The receptor was derived from a human donor with alopecia areata. CDR3 protein: CASRKSGTDTQYF. CDR3 bases: TGTGCCAGCAGGAAATCCGGCACAGATACGCAGTATTTT.